What follows are 2 T cell receptor beta chains derived from one specimen sequenced in a study of blood T cell repertoires in COVID-19. Produced via immunoSEQ multiplex PCR; TCRdb's table is partial and in-frame only. The table lists 150,000 to 200,000 clones, over 75% of them singletons. Material: PBMCs or T cells enriched from blood (not recorded which). The receptors stem from a man aged 40-49 years who had recovered from COVID-19.

The CDR3 bases are TGCGCCAGCAGCCAAGACCGGACAGTTGATGGCTACACCTTC. Protein sequence: CASSQDRTVDGYTF. This rearrangement joins TRBV4-1 to TRBJ1-2, with a weak D call TRBD1 (6 bases). CDR1 and CDR2 from the germline V gene are MGHRA and YSYEKL. V lost 0 bases, J lost 6 bases, and 11 bases lay in between. CDR3 length equals 14 residues.

This chain connects TRBV9 to TRBJ1-3; possible D gene TRBD1, 5 bases. V was trimmed by 0 bases and J by 1 base, leaving 8 bases between them. The CDR3 is made up of 15 amino acids. Germline CDR1 SGDLS, CDR2 YYNGEE. The CDR3 DNA sequence: TGTGCCAGCAGCGTAGGCGCAGGGTCTGGAAACACCATATATTTT. It specifies CASSVGAGSGNTIYF.